One sample yielded the 22 T cell receptor beta chains listed below, sequenced in a study of Graves' ophthalmopathy and Graves' hyperthyroidism. Amplification targeted the TCR beta CDR3 regions, with RNA transcripts as the source material. Second-round multiplex PCR came after a first-round RT-PCR that employed HTBI primers. TCRdb re-analysed the multiplex PCR reads in MiXCR, keeping a single row per CDR3 protein. The repertoire consists of 150,000 or so distinct CDR3 sequences, with approximately 40% occurring once and the leading ten covering roughly 9%. Sequencing was done on a sample of peripheral blood. The receptor set was obtained from a man aged 25-40 years with Graves' ophthalmopathy.

The genes are TRBV6-2 or TRBV6-3 and TRBJ2-7; 9 bases are a match to TRBD2. The CDR3 extends over 16 amino acids. V was pared by 7 bases and J by 3 bases, with 13 bases of the junction left unmatched. CDR1 is MNHEY, CDR2 SVGEGT, per germline. The CDR3 DNA reads TGTGCCAGCACCGCGTTATGGACTAGCGACCTCTACGAGCAGTACTTC. This translates into CASTALWTSDLYEQYF.

The chain uses TRBV9 and TRBJ2-7; D could derive from TRBD1 or TRBD2 (6 bases each). The length of the CDR3 is 15 residues. V was pared by 1 base and J by 2 bases, with 13 bases between. Germline loops: CDR1 SGDLS, CDR2 YYNGEE. CDR3 in amino acids: CASSVSAGHTYEQYF. The CDR3 coding sequence is TGTGCCAGCAGCGTATCGGCGGGACACACCTACGAGCAGTACTTC. Using reference TRBV9 and TRBJ2-7 for the parts outside the CDR3, the full variable domain is DSGVTQTPKHLITATGQRVTLRCSPRSGDLSVYWYQQSLDQGLQFLIQYYNGEERAKGNILERFSAQQFPDLHSELNLSSLELGDSALYFCASSVSAGHTYEQYFGPGTRLTVT.

The chain carries TRBV6-1 and TRBJ1-1, with unresolved D. The CDR3 consists of 14 residues. CDR1 is MNHNS and CDR2 is SASEGT in the germline V gene. V shed 7 bases and J shed 0 bases, with 12 bases lying between them. The DNA of the CDR3 is TGTGCCAGCAACGATGTCGACGTGAACACTGAAGCTTTCTTT. As protein: CASNDVDVNTEAFF.

The chain uses TRBV28 and TRBJ2-5, with 8 positions matching TRBD2. This CDR3 is 15 amino acids long. The J segment lost 2 bases and the V segment lost 7 bases, leaving 9 bases of the junction unmatched. Germline lookup yields CDR1 MDHEN and CDR2 SYDVKM. The CDR3 nucleotides read TGTGCCAGCATTCAAGCGGGAGTAGGGCAAGAGACCCAGTACTTC. Translating it yields CASIQAGVGQETQYF.

The chain recombines TRBV7-9 with TRBJ1-1; no clear D. The CDR3 consists of 11 residues. Trimming pared 4 bases from V and 7 bases from J, leaving 7 bases between. The germline CDR1 and CDR2 sequences are SEHNR and FQNEAQ (reference sequence). CDR3: CASSYKFEAFF. The CDR3 DNA reads TGTGCCAGCAGCTACAAATTTGAAGCTTTCTTT.

The chain links TRBV12-3 or TRBV12-4 to TRBJ2-2; 9 nucleotides line up with TRBD2. The V and J ends lost 6 bases and 6 bases, in that order; junction bases with no gene match: 17. The CDR3 sequence is 18 residues long. CDR3 nucleotide sequence: TGTGCCAGCAGGAGGGGGGAGAGGTTAGCGGGAGAATCCGGGGAGCTGTTTTTT. Translating it yields CASRRGERLAGESGELFF.

J is TRBJ1-2 and V is TRBV12-3 or TRBV12-4; D gene uncertain. V lost 5 bases to trimming and J lost 5 bases, with 15 bases between them. The CDR3 is 14 amino acids. In nucleotides, the CDR3 is TGTGCCAGCAGTCGGGAAACCAAGGGTTATGGCTACACCTTC. This gives the protein CASSRETKGYGYTF.

The sample holds many counts of this clonotype. V gene TRBV28 combines with J gene TRBJ2-5; D is unresolved. V lost 7 bases and J 4 bases, leaving 13 bases between the germline ends. CDR3 size: 13 residues. CDR1 and CDR2 (germline): MDHEN, SYDVKM. This CDR3 is CASNRQPGETQYF. As DNA, the CDR3 is TGTGCCAGCAATCGGCAGCCTGGAGAGACCCAGTACTTC.

This chain connects TRBV6-1 to TRBJ2-7, with D possibly matching TRBD1 (6 bases). V was trimmed by 5 bases and J by 7 bases, leaving 21 bases between them. Germline assignment: CDR1 MNHNS and CDR2 SASEGT. This CDR3 contains 15 residues. CDR3 amino acids: CASSPQGKAVGEQYF. CDR3 coding DNA: TGTGCCAGCAGTCCACAGGGAAAGGCGGTCGGGGAGCAGTACTTC.

V is TRBV6-5 and J is TRBJ1-1, with unresolved D. Germline CDR1 MNHEY, CDR2 SVGAGI. The CDR3 has 14 amino acids. V shed 2 bases and J shed 1 base, with 8 bases lying between them. Here the CDR3 DNA reads TGTGCCAGCAGTTACCCCCACGGGAACACTGAAGCTTTCTTT. Protein: CASSYPHGNTEAFF.

This chain links TRBV28 with TRBJ2-5, with TRBD2 matching over 8 bases. Germline CDR1 is MDHEN and CDR2 is SYDVKM. The CDR3 contains 15 residues. V lost 4 bases and J lost 5; bases outside the gene matches: 9. The DNA of the CDR3 is TGTGCCAGCAGTTCAGGAGCGGGAGATGCCGAGACCCAGTACTTC. This translates into CASSSGAGDAETQYF.

Ten or more counts support this clonotype. CDR3 residues: CASSYGTLVAKNIQYF. DNA for the CDR3: TGTGCCAGCAGTTACGGCACATTAGTAGCCAAAAACATTCAGTACTTC. The chain has TRBV28 and TRBJ2-4; D is unclear. V gave up 4 bases and J gave up 0 bases, with 13 bases separating them. The CDR3 runs to 16 residues. CDR1 and CDR2 from the germline V gene are MDHEN and SYDVKM.

The J gene is TRBJ1-5, the V gene TRBV4-1; maybe TRBD1 (6 bases). V was cut by 1 base and J by 4 bases, with 14 bases left in between. Germline CDR1 MGHRA, CDR2 YSYEKL. The CDR3 has 16 residues. The CDR3 nucleotides read TGCGCCAGCAGCCAAGTTGGAGGGGGTAGGAATCAGCCCCAGCATTTT. Amino acid sequence: CASSQVGGGRNQPQHF.

The rearrangement links TRBV19 to TRBJ1-2, with a tentative D call TRBD1 (5 bases). CDR1 is LNHDA and CDR2 is SQIVND in the germline V gene (reference sequence). There are 14 residues in the CDR3. The V end lost 8 bases, the J end lost 4 bases, and 17 bases lay between the germline ends. CDR3 region: CASGLEGVGYGYTF. The CDR3 region has the DNA TGTGCCAGTGGCCTGGAAGGGGTGGGCTATGGCTACACCTTC.

The chain has TRBV7-2 and TRBJ2-5, with D possibly TRBD1 on 6 matching bases. The CDR3 contains 14 residues. The germline V gene has CDR1 SGHTA and CDR2 FQGNSA. The V gene lost 1 base and the J gene lost 4 bases, with 10 bases spanning the gap. The CDR3 DNA follows: TGTGCCAGCAGCTTAGGCGTCAGGGGAGAGACCCAGTACTTC. Protein sequence: CASSLGVRGETQYF.

The chain carries TRBV20-1 and TRBJ1-2; 10 bases agree with TRBD1. The CDR3 covers 17 residues. The germline gives CDR1 DFQATT, CDR2 SNEGSKA (reference sequence). With 1 base clipped from V and 8 bases from J, the junction kept 16 bases outside the gene matches. This CDR3 reads CSARGEVLGQGTGGYTF. CDR3 nucleotide sequence: TGCAGTGCTAGAGGAGAGGTTTTGGGACAGGGGACAGGGGGCTACACCTTC.

In its sample, this clonotype was seen many times. The rearrangement joins TRBV6-5 to TRBJ2-4; D uncertain. The length of the CDR3 is 13 residues. Germline CDR1 reads MNHEY; CDR2 reads SVGAGI. Trimming stripped 5 bases from V and 11 bases from J, with 16 bases between. This CDR3 reads CASSTSQLSFQYF. The CDR3 DNA reads as TGTGCCAGCAGTACCTCCCAATTGTCTTTTCAGTACTTC.

This clonotype was detected ten times or more. This chain uses TRBV5-1 with TRBJ2-2; D possibly corresponds to TRBD1 (5 bases). The CDR3 spans 16 residues. Between the trimmed V and J ends, which lost 0 bases and 2 bases, there was a span of 11 bases. CDR1 is SGHRS, CDR2 YFSETQ, per germline. DNA of the CDR3: TGCGCCAGCAGCTTGGGTCAGCAGGGTAACACCGGGGAGCTGTTTTTT. Translating it yields CASSLGQQGNTGELFF.

This clonotype was recorded many times. V gene TRBV20-1 combines with J gene TRBJ2-4; D might be TRBD2 (5 bases). CDR1 is DFQATT, CDR2 SNEGSKA, per germline (reference sequence). V lost 1 base, J lost 0 bases, and 19 bases lay in between. The CDR3 is 18 amino acids. The CDR3 DNA follows: TGCAGTGCTAGAGCCACGGTCCTAGCTCCATTAGCCAAAAACATTCAGTACTTC. It yields the protein CSARATVLAPLAKNIQYF.

This clonotype occurred many times. The CDR3 nucleotides read TGTGCCTGGAGGGTCAGTTCACCCCTCCACTTT. Translating gives CAWRVSSPLHF. The chain couples TRBV30 to TRBJ1-6; D gene uncertain. V lost 3 bases and J lost 9, with 6 bases in between. The CDR3 runs to 11 residues. Germline CDR1 reads GTSNPN; CDR2 reads SVGIG (reference sequence).

The chain recombines TRBV7-2 with TRBJ2-5, with unresolved D. The CDR3 runs 13 residues. V lost 3 bases, J lost 5 bases, and 10 bases lay in between. Germline CDR1 is SGHTA and CDR2 is FQGNSA. The CDR3 DNA sequence: TGTGCCAGCAGCTTTAGTGTCCTGGAGACCCAGTACTTC. This gives the protein CASSFSVLETQYF.

CDR3 protein: CASSPGPPEGTNSPLHF. The CDR3 DNA follows: TGTGCCAGCAGCCCCGGACCGCCGGAAGGGACCAATTCACCCCTCCACTTT. The chain combines TRBV5-6 with TRBJ1-6, with a possible D match to TRBD1 (5 bases). Germline assignment: CDR1 SGHDT and CDR2 YYEEEE. This CDR3 is 17 amino acids long. Trimming shortened V by 4 bases and J by 7 bases, and 21 bases separated the two germline ends.